Each of the 4 T cell receptor beta chains below was sequenced from the same sample in a study of T cells in Graves' hyperthyroidism and ophthalmopathy. Amplification of TCR beta CDR3 regions used RNA as the template. When the TCR CDR3 underwent first-round RT-PCR, the HTBI primer set was used. TCRdb reanalysed the multiplex PCR reads using MiXCR and keeps one entry per CDR3 protein. The sample includes some 360,000 distinct CDR3 sequences, around 14% of them seen just once. Sequenced: blood. The source of these receptors is an older woman with Graves' hyperthyroidism.

A few counts support this clonotype. This chain joins TRBV19 and TRBJ2-7, with 12 nucleotides matching TRBD2. The length of the CDR3 is 15 residues. With 5 bases clipped from V and 2 bases from J, the junction kept 4 bases outside the gene matches. Germline assignment: CDR1 LNHDA and CDR2 SQIVND (reference sequence). The CDR3 loop is CASSRRTSGAYEQYF. The DNA of the CDR3 is TGTGCCAGTAGTCGTCGGACTAGCGGGGCCTACGAGCAGTACTTC.

This clonotype occurred many times. The chain links TRBV20-1 to TRBJ1-5, with D maybe TRBD1 (5 bases). The CDR3 runs 13 residues. V lost 5 bases and J lost 0, with 8 bases in between. Germline CDR1 is DFQATT and CDR2 is SNEGSKA (reference sequence). DNA for the CDR3: TGCAGTGCTCGACAGTATAGCAATCAGCCCCAGCATTTT. This codes for CSARQYSNQPQHF.

This sequence joins TRBV20-1 and TRBJ2-5; 7 nucleotides align to TRBD2. Per the germline V gene, CDR1 is DFQATT and CDR2 is SNEGSKA (reference sequence). With 6 bases clipped from V and 3 bases from J, the junction kept 13 bases outside the gene matches. This CDR3 has 15 residues. This CDR3 is CSADGGGSWEETQYF. CDR3 coding DNA: TGCAGTGCAGATGGTGGCGGGAGTTGGGAAGAGACCCAGTACTTC.

Remarks on this clonotype: A much larger clone differs from this one at a single base, so this may be a read error. The chain combines TRBV11-3 with TRBJ2-5, with no clear D. In germline, CDR1 is SGHNT, CDR2 YENEEA. The CDR3 runs 12 residues. CDR3 protein: CACSFSWETQYF. Here the CDR3 DNA reads TGTGCCTGCAGCTTCAGTTGGGAGACCCAGTACTTC.